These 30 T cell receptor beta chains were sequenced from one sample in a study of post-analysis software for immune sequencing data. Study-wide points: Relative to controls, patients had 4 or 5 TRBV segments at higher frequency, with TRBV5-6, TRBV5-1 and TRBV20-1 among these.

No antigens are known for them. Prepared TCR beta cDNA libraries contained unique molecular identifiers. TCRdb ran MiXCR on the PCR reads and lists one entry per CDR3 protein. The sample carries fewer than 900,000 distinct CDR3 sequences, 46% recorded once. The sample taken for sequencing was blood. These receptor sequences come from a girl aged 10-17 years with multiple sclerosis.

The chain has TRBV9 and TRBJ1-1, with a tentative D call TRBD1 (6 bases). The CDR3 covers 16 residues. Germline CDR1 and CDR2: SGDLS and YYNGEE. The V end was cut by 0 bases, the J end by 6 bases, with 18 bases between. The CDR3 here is CASSVAPRGPEAEAFF. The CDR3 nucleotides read TGTGCCAGCAGCGTAGCCCCACGGGGGCCGGAGGCTGAAGCTTTCTTT.

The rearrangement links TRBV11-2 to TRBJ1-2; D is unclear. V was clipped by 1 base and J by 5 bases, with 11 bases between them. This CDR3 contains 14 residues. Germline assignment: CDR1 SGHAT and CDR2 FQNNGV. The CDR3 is CASSLAPSLYGYTF. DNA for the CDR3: TGTGCCAGCAGCTTAGCCCCCAGTTTGTATGGCTACACCTTC.

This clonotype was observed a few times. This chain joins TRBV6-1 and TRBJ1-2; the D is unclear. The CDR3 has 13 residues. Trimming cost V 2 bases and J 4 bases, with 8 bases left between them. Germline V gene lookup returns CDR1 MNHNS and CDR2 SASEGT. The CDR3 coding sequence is TGTGCCAGCAGTGAAAGGACCTTCTATGGCTACACCTTC. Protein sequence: CASSERTFYGYTF.

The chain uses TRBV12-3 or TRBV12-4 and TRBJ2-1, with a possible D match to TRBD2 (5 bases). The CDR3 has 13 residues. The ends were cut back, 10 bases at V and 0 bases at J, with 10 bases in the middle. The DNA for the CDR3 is TGTGCCATCTTAGGGAGCTCCTACAATGAGCAGTTCTTC. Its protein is CAILGSSYNEQFF.

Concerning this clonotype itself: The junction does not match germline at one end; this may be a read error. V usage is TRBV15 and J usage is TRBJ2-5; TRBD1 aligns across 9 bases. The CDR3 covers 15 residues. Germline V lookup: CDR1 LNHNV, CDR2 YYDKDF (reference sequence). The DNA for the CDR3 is TGTGCCACCAGCAGAGAGGGACAGGGAAAAGAGGCCCAGTACTTC. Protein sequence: CATSREGQGKEAQYF.

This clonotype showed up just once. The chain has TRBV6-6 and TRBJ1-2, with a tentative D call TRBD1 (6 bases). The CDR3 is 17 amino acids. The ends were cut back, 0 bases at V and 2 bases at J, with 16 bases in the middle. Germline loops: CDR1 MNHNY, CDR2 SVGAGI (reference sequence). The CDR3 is CASSYSRSGHPNYGYTF. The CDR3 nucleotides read TGTGCCAGCAGTTACTCGAGATCGGGACACCCGAACTATGGCTACACCTTC.

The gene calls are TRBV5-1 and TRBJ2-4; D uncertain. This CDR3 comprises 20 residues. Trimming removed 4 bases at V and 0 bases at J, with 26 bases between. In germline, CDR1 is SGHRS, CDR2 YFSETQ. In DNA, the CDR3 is TGCGCCAGCAGCGGGCTGATGTTAGTTCCCGGCTGGGTAGCCAAAAACATTCAGTACTTC. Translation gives CASSGLMLVPGWVAKNIQYF.

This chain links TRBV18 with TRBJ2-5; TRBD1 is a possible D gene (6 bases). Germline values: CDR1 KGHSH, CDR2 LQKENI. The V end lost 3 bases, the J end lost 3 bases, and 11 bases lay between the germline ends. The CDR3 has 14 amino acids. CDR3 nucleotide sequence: TGTGCCAGCTCACCCCCGACAGGAGAAGAGACCCAGTACTTC. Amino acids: CASSPPTGEETQYF.

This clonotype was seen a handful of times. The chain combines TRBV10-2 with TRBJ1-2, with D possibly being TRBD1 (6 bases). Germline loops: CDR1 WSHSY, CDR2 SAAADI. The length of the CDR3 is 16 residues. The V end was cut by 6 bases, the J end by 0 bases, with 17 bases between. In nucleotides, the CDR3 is TGCGCCAGCAGGGACCCCGCAGGGGCCGCTAACTATGGCTACACCTTC. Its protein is CASRDPAGAANYGYTF.

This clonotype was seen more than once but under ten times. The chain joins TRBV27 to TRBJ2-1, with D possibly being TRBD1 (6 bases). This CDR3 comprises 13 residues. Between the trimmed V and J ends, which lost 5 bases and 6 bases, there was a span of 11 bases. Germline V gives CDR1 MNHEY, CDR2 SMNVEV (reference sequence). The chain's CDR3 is CASSRTRGNEQFF. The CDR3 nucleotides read TGTGCCAGCAGTCGGACCAGGGGCAATGAGCAGTTCTTC.

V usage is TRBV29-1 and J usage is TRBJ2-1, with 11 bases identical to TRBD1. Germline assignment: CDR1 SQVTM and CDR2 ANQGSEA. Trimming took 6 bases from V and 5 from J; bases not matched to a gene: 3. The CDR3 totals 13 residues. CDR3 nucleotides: TGCAGCGTCCCGGGACAGGGGGACAATGAGCAGTTCTTC. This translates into CSVPGQGDNEQFF.

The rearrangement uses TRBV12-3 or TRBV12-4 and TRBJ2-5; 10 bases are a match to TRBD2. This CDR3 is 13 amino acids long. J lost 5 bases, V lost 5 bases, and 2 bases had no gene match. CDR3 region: CASSTLAGETQYF. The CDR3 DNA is TGTGCCAGCAGTACACTAGCGGGGGAGACCCAGTACTTC.

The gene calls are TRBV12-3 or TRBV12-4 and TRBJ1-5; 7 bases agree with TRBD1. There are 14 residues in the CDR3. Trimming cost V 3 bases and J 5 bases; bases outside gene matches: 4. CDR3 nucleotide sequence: TGTGCCAGCAGTTTGGGGAGGGGGCATCAGCCCCAGCATTTT. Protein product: CASSLGRGHQPQHF.

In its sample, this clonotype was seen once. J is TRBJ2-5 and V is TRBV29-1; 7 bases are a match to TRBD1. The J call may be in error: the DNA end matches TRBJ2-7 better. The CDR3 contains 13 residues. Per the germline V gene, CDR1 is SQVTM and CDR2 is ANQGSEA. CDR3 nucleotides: TGCAGCGTTGGTGGGACAGACACCTACGAGCAGTACTTC. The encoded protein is CSVGGTDTYEQYF.

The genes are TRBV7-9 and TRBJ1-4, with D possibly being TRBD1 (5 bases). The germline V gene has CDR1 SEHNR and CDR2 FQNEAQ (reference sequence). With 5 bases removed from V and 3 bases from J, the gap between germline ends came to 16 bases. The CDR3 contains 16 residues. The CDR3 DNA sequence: TGTGCCAGCAGCCAGACGTCGTCGGGGCCTAATGAAAAACTGTTTTTT. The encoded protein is CASSQTSSGPNEKLFF.

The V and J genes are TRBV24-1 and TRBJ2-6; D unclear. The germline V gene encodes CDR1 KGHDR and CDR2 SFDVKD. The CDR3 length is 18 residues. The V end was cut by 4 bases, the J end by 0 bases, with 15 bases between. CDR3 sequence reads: CATSDPGPSPSGANVLTF. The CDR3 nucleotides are TGTGCCACCAGTGACCCCGGGCCTTCACCCTCTGGGGCCAACGTCCTGACTTTC.

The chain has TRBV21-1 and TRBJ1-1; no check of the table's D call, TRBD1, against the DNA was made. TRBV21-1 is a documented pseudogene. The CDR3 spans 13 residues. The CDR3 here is CAKPPGETTEAFF. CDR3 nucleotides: TGTGCCAAACCCCCCGGGGAGACCACTGAAGCTTTCTTT.

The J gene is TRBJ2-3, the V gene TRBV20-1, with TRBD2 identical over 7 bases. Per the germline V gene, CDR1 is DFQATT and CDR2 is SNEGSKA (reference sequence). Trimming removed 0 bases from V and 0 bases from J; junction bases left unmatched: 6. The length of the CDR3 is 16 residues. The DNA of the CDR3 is TGCAGTGCTAGAGATGTGGCGGGAGACAGCACAGATACGCAGTATTTT. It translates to CSARDVAGDSTDTQYF.

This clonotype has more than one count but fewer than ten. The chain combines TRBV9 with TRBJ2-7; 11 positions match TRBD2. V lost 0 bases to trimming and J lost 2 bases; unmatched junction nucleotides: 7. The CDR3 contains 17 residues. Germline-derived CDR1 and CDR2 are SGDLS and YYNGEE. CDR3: CASSVEAGTSGTYEQYF. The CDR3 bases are TGTGCCAGCAGCGTAGAGGCCGGGACTAGCGGAACCTACGAGCAGTACTTC.

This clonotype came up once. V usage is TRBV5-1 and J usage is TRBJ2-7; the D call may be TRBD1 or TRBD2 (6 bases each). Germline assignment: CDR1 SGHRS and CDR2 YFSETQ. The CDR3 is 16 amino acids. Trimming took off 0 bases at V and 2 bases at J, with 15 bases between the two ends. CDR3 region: CASSLGYPGAAYEQYF. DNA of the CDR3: TGCGCCAGCAGCTTGGGATATCCGGGGGCGGCCTACGAGCAGTACTTC.

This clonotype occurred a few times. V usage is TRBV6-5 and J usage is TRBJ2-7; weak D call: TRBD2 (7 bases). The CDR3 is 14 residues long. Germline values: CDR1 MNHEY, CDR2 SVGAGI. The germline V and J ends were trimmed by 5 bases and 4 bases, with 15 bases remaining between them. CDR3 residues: CASSAGALVYEQYF. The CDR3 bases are TGTGCCAGCAGTGCGGGGGCCCTCGTATACGAGCAGTACTTC.

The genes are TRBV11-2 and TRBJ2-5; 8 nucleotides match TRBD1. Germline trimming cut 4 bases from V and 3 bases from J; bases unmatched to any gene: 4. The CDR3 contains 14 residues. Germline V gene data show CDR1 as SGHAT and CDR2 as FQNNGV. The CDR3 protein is CASSWDRYKETQYF. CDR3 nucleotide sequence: TGTGCCAGCAGCTGGGACAGGTATAAAGAGACCCAGTACTTC.

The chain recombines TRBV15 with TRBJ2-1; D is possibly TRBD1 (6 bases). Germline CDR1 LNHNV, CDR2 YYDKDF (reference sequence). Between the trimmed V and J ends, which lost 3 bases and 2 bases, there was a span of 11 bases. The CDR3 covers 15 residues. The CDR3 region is CATSRERDTYNEQFF. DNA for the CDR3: TGTGCCACCAGCAGGGAGAGGGACACCTACAATGAGCAGTTCTTC.

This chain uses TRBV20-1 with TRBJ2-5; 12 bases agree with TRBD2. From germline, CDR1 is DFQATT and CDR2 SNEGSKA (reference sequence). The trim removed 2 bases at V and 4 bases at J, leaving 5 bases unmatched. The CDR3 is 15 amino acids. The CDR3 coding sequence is TGCAGTGCTAGACCTAGCGGGAGGGCCCCAGAGACCCAGTACTTC. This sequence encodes CSARPSGRAPETQYF.

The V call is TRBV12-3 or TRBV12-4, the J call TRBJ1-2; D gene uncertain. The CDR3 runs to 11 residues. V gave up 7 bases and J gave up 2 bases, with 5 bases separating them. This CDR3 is CASKRNYGYTF. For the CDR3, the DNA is TGTGCCAGCAAGAGGAACTATGGCTACACCTTC.

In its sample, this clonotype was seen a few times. CDR3 nucleotides: TGTGCCAGCAGCCCATGGACAGGGAAAAATGAGCAGTTCTTC. Translation gives CASSPWTGKNEQFF. V usage is TRBV5-5 and J usage is TRBJ2-1; 8 bases line up with TRBD1. Germline CDR1 and CDR2: SGHKS and YYEKEE (reference sequence). V lost 4 bases and J lost 7; bases outside the gene matches: 7. This CDR3 has 14 amino acids.

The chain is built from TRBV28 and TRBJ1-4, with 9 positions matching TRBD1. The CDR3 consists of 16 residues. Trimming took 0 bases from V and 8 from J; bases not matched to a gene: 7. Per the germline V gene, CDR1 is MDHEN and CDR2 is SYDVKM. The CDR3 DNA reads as TGTGCCAGCAGTTTATGGACAGGGGGGGACCGGGAAAAACTGTTTTTT. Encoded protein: CASSLWTGGDREKLFF.

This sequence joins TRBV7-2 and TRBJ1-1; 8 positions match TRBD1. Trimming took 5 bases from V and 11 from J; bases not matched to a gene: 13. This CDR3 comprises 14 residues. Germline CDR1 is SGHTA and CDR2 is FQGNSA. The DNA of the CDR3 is TGTGCCAGCAGCCGGGACAGGCGGGGTTGGGAGGCTTTCTTT. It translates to CASSRDRRGWEAFF.

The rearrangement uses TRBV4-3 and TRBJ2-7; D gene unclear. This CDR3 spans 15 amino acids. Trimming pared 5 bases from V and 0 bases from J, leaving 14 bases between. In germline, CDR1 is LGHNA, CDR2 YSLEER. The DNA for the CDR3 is TGCGCCAGCAGCACCTCGACGGCCATCTCCTACGAGCAGTACTTC. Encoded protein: CASSTSTAISYEQYF.

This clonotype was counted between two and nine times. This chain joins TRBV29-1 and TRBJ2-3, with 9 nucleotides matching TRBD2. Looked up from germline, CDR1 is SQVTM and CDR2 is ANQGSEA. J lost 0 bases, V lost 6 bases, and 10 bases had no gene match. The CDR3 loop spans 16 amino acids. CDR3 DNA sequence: TGCAGCGTCTATCAACTGACTAGCGGCAGCACAGATACGCAGTATTTT. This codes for CSVYQLTSGSTDTQYF.